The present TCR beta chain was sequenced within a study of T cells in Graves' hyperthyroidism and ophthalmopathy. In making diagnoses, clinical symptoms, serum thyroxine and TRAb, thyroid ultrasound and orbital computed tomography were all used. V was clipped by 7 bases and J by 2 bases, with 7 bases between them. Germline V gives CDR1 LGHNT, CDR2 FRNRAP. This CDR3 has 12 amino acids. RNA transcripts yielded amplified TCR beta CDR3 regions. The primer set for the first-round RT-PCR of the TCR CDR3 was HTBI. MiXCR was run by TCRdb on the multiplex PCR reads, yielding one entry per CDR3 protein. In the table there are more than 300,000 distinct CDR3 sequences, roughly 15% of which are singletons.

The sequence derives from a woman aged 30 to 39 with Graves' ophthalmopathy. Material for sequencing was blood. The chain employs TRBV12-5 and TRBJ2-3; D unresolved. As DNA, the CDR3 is TGTGCTAGTGTCCAGGACACAGATACGCAGTATTTT. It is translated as CASVQDTDTQYF. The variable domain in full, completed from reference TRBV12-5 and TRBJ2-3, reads DARVTQTPRHKVTEMGQEVTMRCQPILGHNTVFWYRQTMMQGLELLAYFRNRAPLDDSGMPKDRFSAEMPDATLATLKIQPSEPRDSAVYFCASVQDTDTQYFGPGTRLTVL.